The 10 T cell receptor beta chains below all came from one sample that was sequenced in a study of blood T cell repertoires in COVID-19 (dated by TCRdb to 2018 to 2021). Library prep was done by the immunoSEQ multiplex PCR assay. In TCRdb, the immuneACCESS table is reduced to in-frame sequences with V and J assigned. These tables do not hold every clone; where another copy was compared, an unresolved V gene accounts for under half, and the others remain unexplained. The sample contains just under 65,000 clones, over 70% of them found a single time. Roughly 6.8% of the sample comes from the top ten. Sequencing was performed on peripheral blood. The source of these receptors is a human donor in a cohort sampled during active COVID-19.

This chain connects TRBV5-4 to TRBJ2-6, with D perhaps matching TRBD1 (6 bases). CDR1 SGHNT and CDR2 YYREEE come from the germline V gene (reference sequence). CDR3 length equals 17 residues. V shed 4 bases and J shed 0 bases, with 14 bases lying between them. CDR3 bases: TGTGCCAGCAGCCGTACAGGGTTATACTCTGGGGCCAACGTCCTGACTTTC. This codes for CASSRTGLYSGANVLTF.

A few counts support this clone. The rearrangement joins TRBV14 to TRBJ1-6, with TRBD1 as a possible D gene (6 bases). V lost 0 bases and J 10 bases, leaving 10 bases between the germline ends. The germline gives CDR1 SGHDN, CDR2 FVKESK. The CDR3 sequence is 14 residues long. CDR3 loop: CASSQERGRSPLHF. As DNA, the CDR3 is TGTGCCAGCAGCCAAGAAAGGGGGAGATCACCCCTCCACTTT.

The chain recombines TRBV2 with TRBJ2-7; weak D call: TRBD1 (6 bases). Germline CDR1 reads SNHLY; CDR2 reads FYNNEI. V was trimmed by 6 bases and J by 3 bases, leaving 15 bases between them. The CDR3 sequence is 14 residues long. In nucleotides, the CDR3 is TGTGCCAGCAGCCCCACAGGGTTCAGCTACGAGCAGTACTTC. It codes for CASSPTGFSYEQYF.

The genes are TRBV29-1 and TRBJ1-1; tentatively, D is TRBD1 (5 bases). Trimming removed 7 bases from V and 2 bases from J, with 14 bases in between. The CDR3 has 13 amino acids. Germline CDR1 reads SQVTM; CDR2 reads ANQGSEA. For the CDR3, the DNA is TGCAGCGCGGCAGGGTATATCAACACTGAAGCTTTCTTT. It is translated as CSAAGYINTEAFF.

The rearrangement links TRBV5-6 to TRBJ2-7, with 8 bases matching TRBD2. The germline gives CDR1 SGHDT, CDR2 YYEEEE. CDR3 length: 15 amino acids. V trimming: 5 bases; J trimming: 2 bases; junction bases outside the gene matches: 9. DNA for the CDR3: TGTGCCAGCAGTCGGCGGGGGGCCGTAGCCTACGAGCAGTACTTC. Residues: CASSRRGAVAYEQYF.

This clone was picked up many times. The chain joins TRBV19 to TRBJ1-1; D is perhaps TRBD1 (6 bases). In germline, CDR1 is LNHDA, CDR2 SQIVND (reference sequence). CDR3 size: 12 residues. Trimming took 6 bases from V and 5 from J, leaving 10 bases between them. The chain's CDR3 is CASRKQGTEAFF. Written as DNA, the CDR3 is TGTGCCAGTAGGAAACAGGGAACTGAAGCTTTCTTT.

The gene calls are TRBV19 and TRBJ2-7, with 10 nucleotides matching TRBD1. Germline loops: CDR1 LNHDA, CDR2 SQIVND (reference sequence). V lost 3 bases, J lost 3 bases, and 5 bases stayed unmatched. This CDR3 has 15 amino acids. In nucleotides, the CDR3 is TGTGCCAGTAGTATTACAGGACAGGGGGTCTACGAGCAGTACTTC. As protein: CASSITGQGVYEQYF.

J is TRBJ1-1 and V is TRBV29-1; 7 bases map to TRBD1. Per the germline V gene, CDR1 is SQVTM and CDR2 is ANQGSEA. J lost 2 bases, V lost 7 bases, and 13 bases had no gene match. There are 15 residues in the CDR3. As DNA, the CDR3 is TGCAGCGCTCGACCACCGTGGGACAGCAACACTGAAGCTTTCTTT. Amino acids: CSARPPWDSNTEAFF.

A few counts support this clone. The chain is built from TRBV11-2 and TRBJ2-7, with a tentative D call TRBD1 (6 bases). Germline V CDR1 and CDR2: SGHAT, FQNNGV. V gave up 3 bases and J gave up 0 bases, with 18 bases separating them. The CDR3 runs 17 residues. The CDR3 protein is CASSLHRVRYSSYEQYF. The CDR3, as DNA: TGTGCCAGCAGCTTGCACAGGGTTCGCTACTCCTCCTACGAGCAGTACTTC.

The V gene is TRBV30, the J gene TRBJ1-1, with a possible D match to TRBD1 (5 bases). The CDR3 runs 15 residues. Deletions cut 0 bases from V and 5 bases from J, with 16 bases between. From germline, CDR1 is GTSNPN and CDR2 SVGIG (reference sequence). The CDR3 region is CAWSVGVTRGTEAFF. DNA of the CDR3: TGTGCCTGGAGTGTTGGGGTCACTCGGGGGACTGAAGCTTTCTTT.